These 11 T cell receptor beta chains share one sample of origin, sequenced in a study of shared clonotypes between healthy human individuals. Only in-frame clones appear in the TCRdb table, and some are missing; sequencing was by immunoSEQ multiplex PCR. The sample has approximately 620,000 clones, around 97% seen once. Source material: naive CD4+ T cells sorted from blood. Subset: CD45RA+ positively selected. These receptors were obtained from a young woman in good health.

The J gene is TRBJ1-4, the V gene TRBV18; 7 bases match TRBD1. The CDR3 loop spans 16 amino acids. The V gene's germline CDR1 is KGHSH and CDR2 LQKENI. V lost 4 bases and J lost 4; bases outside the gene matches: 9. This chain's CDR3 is CASSLYPGQNNEKLFF. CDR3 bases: TGTGCCAGCTCACTTTACCCGGGACAGAATAATGAAAAACTGTTTTTT.

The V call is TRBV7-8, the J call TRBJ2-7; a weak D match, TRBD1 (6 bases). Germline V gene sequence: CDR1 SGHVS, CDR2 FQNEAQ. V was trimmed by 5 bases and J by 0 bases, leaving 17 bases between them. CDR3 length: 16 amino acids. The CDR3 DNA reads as TGTGCCAGCAGCCCGATGGACAGAGAACACTCCTACGAGCAGTACTTC. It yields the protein CASSPMDREHSYEQYF. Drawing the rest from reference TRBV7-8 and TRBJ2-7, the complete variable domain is GAGVSQSPRYKVAKRGQDVALRCDPISGHVSLFWYQQALGQGPEFLTYFQNEAQLDKSGLPSDRFFAERPEGSVSTLKIQRTQQEDSAVYLCASSPMDREHSYEQYFGPGTRLTVT.

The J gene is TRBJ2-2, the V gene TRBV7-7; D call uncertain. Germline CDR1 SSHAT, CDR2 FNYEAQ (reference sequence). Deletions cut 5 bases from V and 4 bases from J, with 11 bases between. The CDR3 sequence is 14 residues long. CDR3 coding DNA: TGTGCCAGCAGCATAAGGGCCAGCACCGGGGAGCTGTTTTTT. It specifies CASSIRASTGELFF.

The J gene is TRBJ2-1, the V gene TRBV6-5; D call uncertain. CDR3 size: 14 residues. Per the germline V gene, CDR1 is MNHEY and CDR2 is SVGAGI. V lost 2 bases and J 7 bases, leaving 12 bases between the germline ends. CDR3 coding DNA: TGTGCCAGCAGTTACGGGTGGCTTCTAAATGAGCAGTTCTTC. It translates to CASSYGWLLNEQFF.

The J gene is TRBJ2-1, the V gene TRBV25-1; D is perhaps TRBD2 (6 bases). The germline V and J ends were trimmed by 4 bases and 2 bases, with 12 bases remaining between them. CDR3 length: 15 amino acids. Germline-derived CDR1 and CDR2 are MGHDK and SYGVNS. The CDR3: CASSGVLAAYNEQFF. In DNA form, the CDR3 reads TGTGCCAGCAGTGGTGTCTTAGCGGCCTACAATGAGCAGTTCTTC.

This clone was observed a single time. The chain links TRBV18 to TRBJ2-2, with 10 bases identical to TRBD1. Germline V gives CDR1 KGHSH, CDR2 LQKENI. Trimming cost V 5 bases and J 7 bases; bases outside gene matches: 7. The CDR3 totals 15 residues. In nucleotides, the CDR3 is TGTGCCAGCTCAGCGGGACAGGGGTATCACGGGGAGCTGTTTTTT. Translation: CASSAGQGYHGELFF. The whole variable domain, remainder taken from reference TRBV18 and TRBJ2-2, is NAGVMQNPRHLVRRRGQEARLRCSPMKGHSHVYWYRQLPEEGLKFMVYLQKENIIDESGMPKERFSAEFPKEGPSILRIQQVVRGDSAAYFCASSAGQGYHGELFFGEGSRLTVL.

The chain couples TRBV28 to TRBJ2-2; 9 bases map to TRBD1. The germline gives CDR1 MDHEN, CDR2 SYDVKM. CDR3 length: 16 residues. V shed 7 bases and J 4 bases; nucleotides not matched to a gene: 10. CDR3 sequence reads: CASTSGTGSGTGELFF. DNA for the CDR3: TGTGCCAGCACCTCCGGGACAGGGTCGGGCACCGGGGAGCTGTTTTTT. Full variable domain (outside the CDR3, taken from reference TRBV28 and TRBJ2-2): DVKVTQSSRYLVKRTGEKVFLECVQDMDHENMFWYRQDPGLGLRLIYFSYDVKMKEKGDIPEGYSVSREKKERFSLILESASTNQTSMYLCASTSGTGSGTGELFFGEGSRLTVL.

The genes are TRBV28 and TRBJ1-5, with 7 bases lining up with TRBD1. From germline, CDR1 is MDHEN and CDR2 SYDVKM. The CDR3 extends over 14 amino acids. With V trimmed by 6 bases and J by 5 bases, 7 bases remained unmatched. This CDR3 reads CASSLDRADQPQHF. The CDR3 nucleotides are TGTGCCAGCAGCCTTGACAGGGCCGATCAGCCCCAGCATTTT.

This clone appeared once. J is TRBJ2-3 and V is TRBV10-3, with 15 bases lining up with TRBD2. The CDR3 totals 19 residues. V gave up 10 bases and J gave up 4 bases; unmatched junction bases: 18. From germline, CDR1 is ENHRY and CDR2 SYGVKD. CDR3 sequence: CATLDRTSGRAVSPDTQYF. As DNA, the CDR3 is TGTGCCACCCTCGACCGGACTAGCGGGAGGGCCGTAAGTCCAGATACGCAGTATTTT.

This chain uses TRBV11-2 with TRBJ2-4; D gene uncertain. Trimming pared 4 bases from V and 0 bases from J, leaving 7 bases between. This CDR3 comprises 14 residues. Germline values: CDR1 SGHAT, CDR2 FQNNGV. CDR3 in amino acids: CASSSTVAKNIQYF. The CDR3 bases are TGTGCCAGCAGCTCTACGGTAGCCAAAAACATTCAGTACTTC. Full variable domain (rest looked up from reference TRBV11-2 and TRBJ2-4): EAGVAQSPRYKIIEKRQSVAFWCNPISGHATLYWYQQILGQGPKLLIQFQNNGVVDDSQLPKDRFSAERLKGVDSTLKIQPAKLEDSAVYLCASSSTVAKNIQYFGAGTRLSVL.

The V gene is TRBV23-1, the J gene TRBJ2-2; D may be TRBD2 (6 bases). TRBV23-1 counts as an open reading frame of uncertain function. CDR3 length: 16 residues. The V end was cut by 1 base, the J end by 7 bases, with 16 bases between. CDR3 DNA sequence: TGCGCCAGCAGTCAATTGTGGAGGGCTTGGATCGGGGAGCTGTTTTTT. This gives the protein CASSQLWRAWIGELFF.